Listed here are 18 T cell receptor beta chains from one sample, sequenced in a study of cytomegalovirus exposure and HLA in healthy donors. Sequencing used immunoSEQ multiplex PCR; TCRdb keeps in-frame clones, though not all of them. The sample includes some 110,000 clones, about 88% seen only once; the top ten take less than 2%. Sequencing was carried out using PBMCs. Receptors were obtained from a woman in her late teens or twenties in good health and CMV-seropositive.

The chain employs TRBV19 and TRBJ1-5, with D perhaps TRBD1 (5 bases). CDR3 length equals 15 residues. The V and J ends lost 0 bases and 6 bases respectively, with 12 bases between them. CDR1 is LNHDA and CDR2 is SQIVND in the germline V gene (reference sequence). The DNA for the CDR3 is TGTGCCAGTAGTATAGATATAAGGGGTGGTCAGCCCCAGCATTTT. Residues: CASSIDIRGGQPQHF.

V and J are TRBV7-2 and TRBJ2-6, with D perhaps matching TRBD2 (7 bases). The length of the CDR3 is 15 residues. Trimming took off 3 bases at V and 2 bases at J, with 8 bases between the two ends. The germline CDR1 and CDR2 sequences are SGHTA and FQGNSA. Written as DNA, the CDR3 is TGTGCCAGCAGCTTCGGGGGGCCTGGGGCCAACGTCCTGACTTTC. Encoded protein: CASSFGGPGANVLTF.

The chain links TRBV11-2 to TRBJ2-7, with 7 nucleotides matching TRBD1. This CDR3 contains 14 residues. The V segment lost 5 bases and the J segment 7 bases; nucleotides outside the gene matches: 11. CDR1 and CDR2 from the germline V gene are SGHAT and FQNNGV. In nucleotides, the CDR3 is TGTGCCAGCAGCACCAACAGGGGTTCAGGGGAGCAGTACGTC. It specifies CASSTNRGSGEQYV.

The V gene is TRBV19, the J gene TRBJ2-3; 7 nucleotides agree with TRBD2. Germline CDR1 reads LNHDA; CDR2 reads SQIVND (reference sequence). V lost 7 bases, J lost 5 bases, and 6 bases stayed unmatched. This CDR3 contains 13 residues. The CDR3 region is CASKAGREDTQYF. The CDR3 DNA sequence: TGTGCCAGTAAAGCAGGGAGGGAAGATACGCAGTATTTT.

The chain combines TRBV27 with TRBJ2-5; 8 bases align to TRBD2. CDR3 size: 16 residues. Germline-derived CDR1 and CDR2 are MNHEY and SMNVEV (reference sequence). V was pared by 4 bases and J by 5 bases, with 12 bases of the junction left unmatched. CDR3 region: CASSSRSGGLRETQYF. The DNA of the CDR3 is TGTGCCAGCAGTTCCCGGAGCGGGGGCCTCCGGGAGACCCAGTACTTC.

This chain joins TRBV28 and TRBJ1-2, with D perhaps matching TRBD1 (6 bases). CDR3 size: 14 residues. Germline CDR1 reads MDHEN; CDR2 reads SYDVKM. The V gene lost 5 bases and the J gene lost 4 bases, with 14 bases spanning the gap. CDR3 coding DNA: TGTGCCAGCAGTGTTGACAGGACGGGCTATGGCTACACCTTC. Amino acids: CASSVDRTGYGYTF.

This chain joins TRBV7-8 and TRBJ2-7, with D maybe TRBD2 (5 bases). Trimming pared 3 bases from V and 2 bases from J, leaving 8 bases between. This CDR3 spans 13 amino acids. Germline CDR1 and CDR2: SGHVS and FQNEAQ. CDR3 residues: CASSFAGPYEQYF. The CDR3 DNA follows: TGTGCCAGCAGCTTTGCGGGTCCCTACGAGCAGTACTTC.

The chain uses TRBV29-1 and TRBJ2-1; D might be TRBD2 (7 bases). The germline V and J ends were trimmed by 4 bases and 3 bases, with 19 bases remaining between them. CDR1 is SQVTM and CDR2 is ANQGSEA in the germline V gene. There are 16 residues in the CDR3. This chain's CDR3 is CSVVVVGGGLYNEQFF. CDR3 in DNA: TGCAGCGTTGTAGTAGTTGGGGGGGGGCTCTACAATGAGCAGTTCTTC.

This chain uses TRBV6-1 with TRBJ1-5; D is uncertain. V shed 3 bases and J shed 2 bases, with 8 bases lying between them. The CDR3 consists of 14 residues. Germline V gene data show CDR1 as MNHNS and CDR2 as SASEGT. The CDR3 DNA is TGTGCCAGCAGTGACGAACCGGGCAATCAGCCCCAGCATTTT. Its translation is CASSDEPGNQPQHF.

About this clone: Within the sample, other DNA sequences also encode this same CDR3. The chain is built from TRBV2 and TRBJ2-3, with TRBD2 matching 9 bases. This CDR3 is built from 16 residues. V gave up 3 bases and J gave up 3 bases; unmatched junction bases: 7. Germline loops: CDR1 SNHLY, CDR2 FYNNEI. The CDR3 spells CASSEAPGLATDTQYF. CDR3 DNA: TGTGCCAGCAGTGAGGCGCCGGGACTAGCTACAGATACGCAGTATTTT.

This clone was seen a few times. J is TRBJ1-2 and V is TRBV25-1; TRBD1 aligns across 8 bases. This CDR3 spans 14 amino acids. Trimming at V came to 6 bases and at J to 4 bases, leaving 7 bases not matched to a gene. Germline-derived CDR1 and CDR2 are MGHDK and SYGVNS. CDR3 coding DNA: TGTGCCAGCAGCGAGGGACAGGTCAGCTATGGCTACACCTTC. Its protein product is CASSEGQVSYGYTF.

This clone was seen only once. The V and J genes are TRBV7-2 and TRBJ2-3; 9 nucleotides match TRBD2. CDR1 is SGHTA and CDR2 is FQGNSA in the germline V gene. V trimming: 4 bases; J trimming: 3 bases; junction bases outside the gene matches: 5. The CDR3 runs to 15 residues. The CDR3 loop reads CASSSRLAVTDTQYF. CDR3 sequence (DNA): TGTGCCAGCAGCTCGCGACTAGCGGTAACAGATACGCAGTATTTT.

The gene calls are TRBV18 and TRBJ1-3; tentative D call: TRBD1 (5 bases). This CDR3 is built from 15 residues. CDR1 KGHSH and CDR2 LQKENI come from the germline V gene. Trimming left V 3 bases short and J 4 bases short, with 13 bases between. CDR3 coding DNA: TGTGCCAGCTCACCGGTGGGGCTCTCGGGAAACACCATATATTTT. This translates into CASSPVGLSGNTIYF.

CDR3: CASSYGLGGGNEQFF. CDR3 DNA: TGCGCCAGCAGCTACGGACTAGGGGGGGGCAATGAGCAGTTCTTC. The chain recombines TRBV5-1 with TRBJ2-1, with D maybe TRBD2 (7 bases). Germline lookup yields CDR1 SGHRS and CDR2 YFSETQ. V lost 3 bases to trimming and J lost 6 bases, with 16 bases between them. This CDR3 has 15 residues.

The chain couples TRBV19 to TRBJ1-2, with D hard to call. CDR1 is LNHDA, CDR2 SQIVND, per germline (reference sequence). The CDR3 has 12 residues. Trimming shortened V by 5 bases and J by 0 bases, and 4 bases separated the two germline ends. The CDR3 nucleotides read TGTGCCAGTAGTTTCTCTAACTATGGCTACACCTTC. This sequence encodes CASSFSNYGYTF.

V gene TRBV5-6 combines with J gene TRBJ2-3, with 7 bases matching TRBD1. From germline, CDR1 is SGHDT and CDR2 YYEEEE. This CDR3 has 14 amino acids. V gave up 0 bases and J gave up 6 bases; unmatched junction bases: 4. CDR3 sequence: CASSLGQGADTQYF. The CDR3 DNA reads TGTGCCAGCAGCTTGGGACAGGGAGCGGATACGCAGTATTTT.

This clone has only one observation. V usage is TRBV7-2 and J usage is TRBJ1-5; the match to TRBD1 covers 8 bases. CDR1 SGHTA and CDR2 FQGNSA come from the germline V gene. The ends lost 5 bases at V and 1 base at J; junction bases unmatched: 4. This CDR3 contains 15 residues. DNA for the CDR3: TGTGCCAGCAGCGACAGGGGTTTAAGCAATCAGCCCCAGCATTTT. This translates into CASSDRGLSNQPQHF.

This rearrangement joins TRBV7-9 to TRBJ1-3; 8 positions agree with TRBD1. The CDR3 runs 18 residues. V was clipped by 4 bases and J by 0 bases; unmatched bases: 11. Germline CDR1 reads SEHNR; CDR2 reads FQNEAQ (reference sequence). The CDR3 coding sequence is TGTGCCAGCAGCTCCCGACAGGGGCCCTATAGCTCTGGAAACACCATATATTTT. Translation gives CASSSRQGPYSSGNTIYF.